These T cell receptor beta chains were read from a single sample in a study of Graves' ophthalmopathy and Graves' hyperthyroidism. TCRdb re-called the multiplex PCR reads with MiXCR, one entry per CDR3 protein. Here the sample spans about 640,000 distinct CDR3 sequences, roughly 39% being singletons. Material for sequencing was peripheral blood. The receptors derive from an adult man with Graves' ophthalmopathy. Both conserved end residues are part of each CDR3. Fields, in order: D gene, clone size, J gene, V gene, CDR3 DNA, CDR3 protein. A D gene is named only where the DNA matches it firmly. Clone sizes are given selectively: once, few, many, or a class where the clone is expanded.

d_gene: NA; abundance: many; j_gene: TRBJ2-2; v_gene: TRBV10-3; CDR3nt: TGTGCCATCAGTGAGATAAACACCGGGGAGCTGTTTTTT; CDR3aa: CAISEINTGELFF
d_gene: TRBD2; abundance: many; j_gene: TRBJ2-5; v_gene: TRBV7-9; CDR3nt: TGTGCCAGCAGCTTAGCCCGCTTAGCGGGAGGGCCTGAGGGAGAGACCCAGTACTTC; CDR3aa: CASSLARLAGGPEGETQYF
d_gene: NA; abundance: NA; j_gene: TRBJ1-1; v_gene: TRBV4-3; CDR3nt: TGCGCCAGCAGCCTCGCCCTCAGGGCTGAAGCTTTCTTT; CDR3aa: CASSLALRAEAFF
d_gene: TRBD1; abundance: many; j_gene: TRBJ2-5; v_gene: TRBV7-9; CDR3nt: TGTGCCAGCAGACCCACAGGGGACGAGACCCAGTACTTC; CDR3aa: CASRPTGDETQYF
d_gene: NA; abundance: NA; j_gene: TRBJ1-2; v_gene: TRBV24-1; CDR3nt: TGTGCCACCAGTGATTTGCAGGGACATGGCTACACCTTC; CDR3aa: CATSDLQGHGYTF
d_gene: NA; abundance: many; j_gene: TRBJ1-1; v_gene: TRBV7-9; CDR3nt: TGTGCCACCGGGAGTCCGAGGAACACTGAAGCTTTCTTT; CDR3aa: CATGSPRNTEAFF
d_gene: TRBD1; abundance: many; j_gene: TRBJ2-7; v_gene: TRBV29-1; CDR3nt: TGCAGCGTCGGGAGACAGGGGGCTAACTACGAGCAGTACTTC; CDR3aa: CSVGRQGANYEQYF
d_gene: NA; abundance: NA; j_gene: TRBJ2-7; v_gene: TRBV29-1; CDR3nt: TGCAGCTTGGCCGACAACCTGTCCTACGAGCAGTACTTC; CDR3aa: CSLADNLSYEQYF
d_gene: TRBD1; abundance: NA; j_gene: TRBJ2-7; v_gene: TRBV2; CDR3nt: TGTGCCAGCAGGCCGGGACAGGGATCTGTGGAGCAGTACTTC; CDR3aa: CASRPGQGSVEQYF
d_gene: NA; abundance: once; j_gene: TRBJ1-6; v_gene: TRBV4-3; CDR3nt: TGCGCCAGCAGCCAAGATTGGGGGTCCGGTTCACCCCTCCACTTT; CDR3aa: CASSQDWGSGSPLHF
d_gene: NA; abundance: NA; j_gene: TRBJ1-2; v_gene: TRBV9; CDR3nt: TGTGCCAGCAGCCAAGACGGGACTCCTACTAACTATGGCTACACCTTC; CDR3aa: CASSQDGTPTNYGYTF
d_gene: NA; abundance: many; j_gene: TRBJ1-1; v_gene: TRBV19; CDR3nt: TGTGCCAGCAAGCCAGAGGGAGACACTGAAGCTTTCTTT; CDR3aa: CASKPEGDTEAFF
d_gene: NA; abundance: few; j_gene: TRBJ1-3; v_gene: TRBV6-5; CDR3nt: TGTGCCAGCAGGGGGGTGGAAAACACCATATATTTT; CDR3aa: CASRGVENTIYF
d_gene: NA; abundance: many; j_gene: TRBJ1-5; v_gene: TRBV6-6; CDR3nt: TGTGCCAGCAGGGACGACCGCAATCAGCCCCAGCATTTT; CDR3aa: CASRDDRNQPQHF